This T cell receptor (beta chain) was sequenced for a study of T cells after yellow fever vaccination (dated by TCRdb to between 2018 and 2021). A note on the overall study: The SMART-Seq v4 Ultra Low Input RNA kit was used to prepare libraries from fractions with low cell numbers. To track T-cell clones before and after primary and booster YFV17D yellow fever vaccination, bulk TCR alpha and beta repertoires were sequenced longitudinally. Bulk PBMC replicates and cell subsets were isolated from blood drawn at multiple timepoints before and after both primary and secondary immunization. Two healthy male donors, one aged 18 to 29 and one aged 30 to 40 years, made up the cohort.

Study-wide conclusions, independent of this receptor: FACS-sorted repertoires could contain abundant contaminating clonotypes from the bulk population, so computational filtering was required. Most clones expanded after primary vaccination (approximately 96% of CD4 and roughly 90% of CD8) were re-detected after the booster, suggesting that broad memory maintenance occurred. A small fraction of clonotypes showed up in both the CD4 and CD8 compartments, probably as a result of convergent recombination. Compared with the primary T-cell response, the secondary T-cell response was weaker but faster, peaking on day 5 rather than day 15. Only a couple of donors were included in the study, so the extent to which the findings can be generalized is limited.

Measured from the cysteine to the phenylalanine, the CDR3 is 15 residues long. Of the read, only the CDR3 DNA is kept; its 45 bases are in frame from base 1. The V end loses 1 base and the J end loses 4 bases, and a stretch of 15 bases separates them. Based on the germline V gene (reference sequence), the CDR1 and CDR2 sequences are DFQATT and SNEGSKA. This specimen's treatment or condition label, interpreted: live attenuated yellow fever vaccine strain. At each blood-draw timepoint, two biological replicates of bulk PBMCs were obtained. A standard Ficoll-Paque protocol was used to isolate PBMCs from peripheral blood. TriZol was used to extract RNA from bulk PBMCs, CD4 and CD8 fractions, and dextramer-positive and dextramer-negative fractions. Synthesis of TCR cDNA relied on 5'RACE template switching, a step that introduced a universal primer site along with unique molecular identifiers. cDNA synthesis was primed from both the TCR alpha and TCR beta constant segments. Library amplification involved two PCR steps, and the second step added sample barcodes and sequencing adapters. Sequencing of the libraries was done on either Illumina HiSeq 2500 (2x100 bp) or NovaSeq (2x150 bp). Per the source publication's procedure: MIGEC handled demultiplexing of reads and collapsing into UMI consensus sequences, while MiXCR performed V(D)J alignment. Vaccine-responding clonotypes were identified with edgeR using replicate PBMC samples, with FDR below 0.01 and a log2 fold change above 5 up to day 15 being required. Bulk clonotypes were assigned CD4 or CD8 identity according to which sequenced CD4 or CD8 repertoire held them at higher abundance. The public sequencing data were trimmed at Q25 with fastp and processed into clonotypes with MiXCR by TCRdb, which kept only in-frame beta chains. Entries are consolidated by CDR3 protein sequence, retaining the most common genes and DNA. What appears here as the V and J calls and clone size reflects TCRdb's work, not the paper's. This sample lists about 630,000 distinct CDR3 sequences; 9% to 15% were detected once. The biggest ten clones account for approximately 15% of the sample.

This clonotype was seen only a few times. Its recognized antigen is unknown. No base quality information exists; no much larger clone differs at one position. The chain is made from TRBV20-1 and TRBJ2-3; the D segment cannot be called with confidence. The input for sequencing was PBMCs, taken on the day of the yellow fever booster vaccination. This TCR was sampled from a man younger than 45 who received the YFV17D yellow fever vaccine. CDR3 region: CSARVLGSQADTQYF. The DNA sequence follows: TGCAGTGCTAGAGTTCTTGGTAGCCAAGCAGATACGCAGTATTTT.